This T cell receptor beta chain is from a study of cytomegalovirus exposure and HLA in healthy donors. Regarding donors, all were healthy bone marrow donors. Nominally healthy donors were sampled, though unrecorded immune exposures were likely. Comments on this clone: Its antigen is undetermined.

Germline V gene data show CDR1 as SQVTM and CDR2 as ANQGSEA. CDR3 length: 13 amino acids. V was pared by 7 bases and J by 9 bases, with 11 bases of the junction left unmatched. Vbeta (60) and Jbeta (13) primers were used in the PCR. Only in-frame clones appear in the TCRdb table, and some are missing; sequencing was by immunoSEQ multiplex PCR. The repertoire holds 95,000 to 150,000 clones, with over 9.5% as singletons. Regarding the study as a whole: In a later analysis, TCR association rates varied by HLA locus: DRB1 most, HLA-C fewest.

This chain links TRBV29-1 with TRBJ2-1; 8 bases are shared with TRBD2. This receptor was identified in a woman under 30 in good health and CMV-seropositive. The specimen was PBMCs. CDR3 in amino acids: CSGGLVLHVEQFF. CDR3 coding DNA: TGCAGCGGGGGACTAGTGCTCCACGTTGAGCAGTTCTTC.